This T cell receptor beta chain was sequenced during a study of blood T cell repertoires in COVID-19. At the level of the study: Both acute and convalescent COVID-19 samples were obtained from the United States, Italy and Spain. PBMCs, B-cell-depleted T cells, or T cells provided the cDNA or gDNA that made up the material.

Authors' methods: Amplification with reference gene primers provided the estimates of nucleated cell counts. Method: immunoSEQ multiplex PCR; TCRdb's copy keeps in-frame clones and lacks some. V, J and clone size derive from that table, while D and trimming were established from the DNA sequence. This table has over 150,000 clones, roughly 83% appearing once. Followed longitudinally, the Seattle patients had been enrolled during active infection. V was cut by 1 base and J by 9 bases, with 6 bases left in between. The germline V gene has CDR1 LNHDA and CDR2 SQIVND (reference sequence). CDR3 length equals 12 residues.

This rearrangement joins TRBV19 to TRBJ2-2; D not certain. This sequence was found in a woman aged 35 to 49 with COVID-19, enrolled during active disease. The sequencing sample was made of peripheral blood. In DNA form, the CDR3 reads TGTGCCAGTAGTATAGGACTCAGGGAGCTGTTTTTT. Translating gives CASSIGLRELFF. Combining the CDR3 with reference TRBV19 and TRBJ2-2 gives the whole variable domain DGGITQSPKYLFRKEGQNVTLSCEQNLNHDAMYWYRQDPGQGLRLIYYSQIVNDFQKGDIAEGYSVSREKKESFPLTVTSAQKNPTAFYLCASSIGLRELFFGEGSRLTVL.